This T cell receptor beta chain was recorded in a study of T cell responses to AZD1222 COVID-19 vaccine. Findings and caveats of the study: Across the whole spike, CD4 TCRs peaked at regions 160-218 and 743-854.

This table comes from immunoSEQ multiplex PCR, and its TCRdb copy is limited to in-frame clones, with some not included. The top ten clones hold more than 20% of a sample with 95,000 to 110,000 clones, approximately 88% of them seen once. The CDR3 extends over 15 amino acids. Trimming pared 5 bases from V and 7 bases from J, leaving 17 bases between. Germline V lookup: CDR1 SEHNR, CDR2 FQNEAQ (reference sequence). In regard to this clone: Its specificity is not known.

This TCR came from an adult in good health. Sequencing was performed on peripheral blood, taken on day 0 of AZD1222 vaccination. The chain uses TRBV7-9 and TRBJ1-4; D not resolved. This CDR3 is CASSAGSVGGEKLFF. The CDR3 region has the DNA TGTGCCAGCAGCGCGGGGTCTGTAGGAGGTGAAAAACTGTTTTTT. Drawing the rest from reference TRBV7-9 and TRBJ1-4, the complete variable domain is DTGVSQNPRHKITKRGQNVTFRCDPISEHNRLYWYRQTLGQGPEFLTYFQNEAQLEKSRLLSDRFSAERPKGSFSTLEIQRTEQGDSAMYLCASSAGSVGGEKLFFGSGTQLSVL.